These 3 T cell receptor beta chains came from one sample sequenced in a study of long-term antiretroviral therapy in people with HIV (dated by TCRdb to the early 2020s). The immunoSEQ hsTCRB v3.0 assay was used at survey level resolution to sequence the TRB variable region. The table was pulled from immuneACCESS by TCRdb, which kept in-frame rearrangements only. Such tables lose some clones; where checked, under half of the loss comes from unresolved V genes, and the rest has no known cause. Counted in this sample were 20,000 to 30,000 clones; around 88% of them appeared once. Of the sample, under 6% is held by the ten largest clones. The sample consisted of unsorted PBMCs, taken 3 years after starting antiretroviral therapy. The receptors derive from a man aged 18 to 30 with HIV.

V gene TRBV29-1 combines with J gene TRBJ2-7, with no clear D. Germline V CDR1 and CDR2: SQVTM, ANQGSEA. CDR3 size: 12 residues. Trimming shortened V by 6 bases and J by 6 bases, and 15 bases separated the two germline ends. The CDR3 DNA follows: TGCAGCGTACGGGCTTTAAGCTCCGAGCAGTACTTC. Protein product: CSVRALSSEQYF.

The genes are TRBV2 and TRBJ2-3, with 9 bases that match TRBD2. J gave up 6 bases and V 10 bases, and 11 bases lay outside the gene matches. The V gene's germline CDR1 is SNHLY and CDR2 FYNNEI. The CDR3 extends over 14 amino acids. The CDR3 spells CATQRAGGADTQYF. Here the CDR3 DNA reads TGTGCCACCCAACGCGCGGGGGGGGCTGATACGCAGTATTTT.

The chain links TRBV5-1 to TRBJ1-1; the match to TRBD1 covers 9 bases. This CDR3 has 14 residues. The trim removed 0 bases at V and 8 bases at J, leaving 5 bases unmatched. Germline V gene data show CDR1 as SGHRS and CDR2 as YFSETQ. The CDR3 nucleotides are TGCGCCAGCAGCTTGGATCCGGACAGGGGAGAAGCTTTCTTT. Its translation: CASSLDPDRGEAFF. Using reference TRBV5-1 and TRBJ1-1 for the parts outside the CDR3, the full variable domain is KAGVTQTPRYLIKTRGQQVTLSCSPISGHRSVSWYQQTPGQGLQFLFEYFSETQRNKGNFPGRFSGRQFSNSRSEMNVSTLELGDSALYLCASSLDPDRGEAFFGQGTRLTVV.